These 9 T cell receptor beta chains were all obtained from the same sample, sequenced in a study of cytomegalovirus exposure and HLA in healthy donors. It was with 60 Vbeta and 13 Jbeta primers that the PCR ran. Measured with immunoSEQ multiplex PCR; TCRdb has only the in-frame clones, and not every one. Among roughly 150,000 clones listed, 65% to 80% were seen once. The source material was PBMCs. The receptors come from a male donor in good health and CMV-seronegative.

The V gene is TRBV4-2, the J gene TRBJ2-2; D is unresolved. Looked up from germline, CDR1 is LGHNA and CDR2 is YNFKEQ. V was trimmed by 4 bases and J by 6 bases, leaving 9 bases between them. The CDR3 extends over 13 amino acids. This chain's CDR3 is CASSPPLAGELFF. CDR3 nucleotide sequence: TGTGCCAGCAGCCCGCCGTTAGCCGGGGAGCTGTTTTTT.

The CDR3 loop reads CASSEVQETQYF. The DNA for the CDR3 is TGCGCCAGCAGCGAGGTCCAAGAGACCCAGTACTTC. The chain joins TRBV5-1 to TRBJ2-5; D uncertain. CDR1 and CDR2 (germline): SGHRS, YFSETQ. The V end lost 4 bases, the J end lost 1 base, and 5 bases lay between the germline ends. CDR3 length equals 12 residues.

The chain employs TRBV6-5 and TRBJ1-4, with D possibly matching TRBD1 (6 bases). V was clipped by 5 bases and J by 4 bases, with 11 bases between them. The CDR3 runs to 14 residues. Germline V gene data show CDR1 as MNHEY and CDR2 as SVGAGI. Here the CDR3 reads CASSHTGSNEKLFF. The DNA for the CDR3 is TGTGCCAGCAGTCACACAGGGAGTAATGAAAAACTGTTTTTT.

The J gene is TRBJ2-5, the V gene TRBV28; D is unresolved. The CDR3 has 11 amino acids. Germline V gives CDR1 MDHEN, CDR2 SYDVKM. The CDR3: CATENQETQYF. The CDR3 nucleotides are TGTGCGACTGAAAACCAAGAGACCCAGTACTTC.

This rearrangement joins TRBV6-6 to TRBJ1-4; 8 positions agree with TRBD1. The germline V gene encodes CDR1 MNHNY and CDR2 SVGAGI (reference sequence). The CDR3 runs to 14 residues. V shed 0 bases, J shed 7 bases, and the junction held 1 base outside the gene matches. As DNA, the CDR3 is TGTGCCAGCAGTTACTCGACAGGGGTTGAAAAACTGTTTTTT. This encodes CASSYSTGVEKLFF.

V gene TRBV10-3 combines with J gene TRBJ2-7; unclear D gene. Trimming shortened V by 6 bases and J by 6 bases, and 15 bases separated the two germline ends. The CDR3 length is 13 residues. Germline values: CDR1 ENHRY, CDR2 SYGVKD. The DNA for the CDR3 is TGTGCCATCAGGGCCCCCCGGGTTCGCGAGCAGTACTTC. Encoded protein: CAIRAPRVREQYF.

CDR3 sequence: CASSLGASAGEETQYF. For the CDR3, the DNA is TGCGCCAGCAGCTTGGGAGCGTCAGCGGGGGAAGAGACCCAGTACTTC. This chain uses TRBV5-1 with TRBJ2-5; 8 positions match TRBD2. The V and J ends lost 0 bases and 3 bases, in that order; junction bases with no gene match: 7. This CDR3 region has 16 residues. Per germline, CDR1 SGHRS and CDR2 YFSETQ.

This clone has only a few counts. V and J are TRBV11-2 and TRBJ2-3, with 7 positions matching TRBD2. V lost 1 base and J lost 0; bases outside the gene matches: 13. This CDR3 spans 19 amino acids. Germline assignment: CDR1 SGHAT and CDR2 FQNNGV. CDR3 region: CASSLVGGGMLASTDTQYF. The CDR3 nucleotides read TGTGCCAGCAGCTTAGTTGGGGGAGGGATGCTAGCGAGCACAGATACGCAGTATTTT.

The CDR3 region is CASSDTGDFYSNQPQHF. Here the CDR3 DNA reads TGTGCCAGCAGCGATACAGGGGACTTCTATAGCAATCAGCCCCAGCATTTT. This sequence joins TRBV7-2 and TRBJ1-5; 7 nucleotides line up with TRBD1. Germline values: CDR1 SGHTA, CDR2 FQGNSA. The CDR3 runs to 17 residues. V lost 5 bases and J lost 0; bases outside the gene matches: 10. The full variable domain, with the rest looked up from reference TRBV7-2 and TRBJ1-5, is GAGVSQSPSNKVTEKGKDVELRCDPISGHTALYWYRQSLGQGLEFLIYFQGNSAPDKSGLPSDRFSAERTGGSVSTLTIQRTQQEDSAVYLCASSDTGDFYSNQPQHFGDGTRLSIL.